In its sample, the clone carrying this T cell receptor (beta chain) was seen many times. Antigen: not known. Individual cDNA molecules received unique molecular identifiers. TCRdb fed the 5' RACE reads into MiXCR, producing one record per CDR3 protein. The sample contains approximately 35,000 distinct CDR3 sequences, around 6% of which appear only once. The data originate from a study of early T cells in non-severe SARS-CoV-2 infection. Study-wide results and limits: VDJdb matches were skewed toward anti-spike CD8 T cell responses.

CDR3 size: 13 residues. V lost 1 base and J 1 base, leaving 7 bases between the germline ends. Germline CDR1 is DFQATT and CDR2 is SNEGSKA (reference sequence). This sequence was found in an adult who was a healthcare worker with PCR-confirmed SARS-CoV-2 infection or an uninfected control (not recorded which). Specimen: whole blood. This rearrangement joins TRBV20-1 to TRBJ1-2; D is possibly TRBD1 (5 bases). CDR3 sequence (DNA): TGCAGTGCTAGAGGACAGTTTAACTATGGCTACACCTTC. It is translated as CSARGQFNYGYTF.